Each of the 25 T cell receptor beta chains below was sequenced from the same sample in a study of cytomegalovirus exposure and HLA in healthy donors. With 60 Vbeta and 13 Jbeta primers, the PCR was carried out. Here immunoSEQ multiplex PCR was the method, and the copy in TCRdb shows in-frame clones only, minus some. The sample includes fewer than 250,000 clones, about 85% of them seen just once. The sample taken for sequencing was PBMCs. The receptors were gathered from a male donor in good health and CMV-seropositive.

The chain couples TRBV28 to TRBJ1-4; 8 bases are shared with TRBD1. The CDR3 is 14 residues long. Losses at the gene ends were 2 bases for V and 11 bases for J; bases not matched to a gene: 7. The germline V gene encodes CDR1 MDHEN and CDR2 SYDVKM. DNA of the CDR3: TGTGCCAGCAGTTTAACCGGACAGGGAGGGAAACTGTTTTTT. Its translation is CASSLTGQGGKLFF.

The chain couples TRBV7-2 to TRBJ1-1; 7 positions match TRBD1. The germline CDR1 and CDR2 sequences are SGHTA and FQGNSA. The CDR3 spans 15 residues. V lost 5 bases and J lost 6; bases outside the gene matches: 12. The DNA for the CDR3 is TGTGCCAGCAGCCAAGGGGTGACAGGGCTCGCTGAAGCTTTCTTT. This encodes CASSQGVTGLAEAFF. Based on the CDR3 plus reference TRBV7-2 and TRBJ1-1, the full variable domain is GAGVSQSPSNKVTEKGKDVELRCDPISGHTALYWYRQSLGQGLEFLIYFQGNSAPDKSGLPSDRFSAERTGGSVSTLTIQRTQQEDSAVYLCASSQGVTGLAEAFFGQGTRLTVV.

This clone was found once. The J gene is TRBJ2-7, the V gene TRBV5-8; 9 positions agree with TRBD1. This CDR3 comprises 14 residues. The ends lost 4 bases at V and 7 bases at J; junction bases unmatched: 9. The germline V gene has CDR1 SGHTS and CDR2 YDEGEE. The CDR3 DNA follows: TGTGCCAGCAGCACGGGACAGGGCCGGAGGGAGCAGTACTTC. This codes for CASSTGQGRREQYF.

The chain couples TRBV25-1 to TRBJ2-5, with 8 bases aligning to TRBD1. This CDR3 spans 16 amino acids. Germline assignment: CDR1 MGHDK and CDR2 SYGVNS. V lost 4 bases and J lost 4; bases outside the gene matches: 11. The CDR3 region has the DNA TGTGCCAGCAGTGGGGGACAGGCTACGGTACGAGAGACCCAGTACTTC. It is translated as CASSGGQATVRETQYF.

The J gene is TRBJ2-1, the V gene TRBV19, with D tentatively TRBD2 (5 bases). Trimming cost V 9 bases and J 3 bases, with 12 bases left between them. Germline assignment: CDR1 LNHDA and CDR2 SQIVND (reference sequence). The CDR3 is 13 amino acids. The CDR3 protein is CASGKGVYNEQFF. For the CDR3, the DNA is TGTGCCAGCGGGAAGGGCGTCTACAATGAGCAGTTCTTC.

The chain employs TRBV7-2 and TRBJ2-2, with 9 positions matching TRBD2. V dropped 5 bases and J dropped 4; count of bases not matched to a gene: 8. The CDR3 has 16 residues. Germline CDR1 reads SGHTA; CDR2 reads FQGNSA. Written as DNA, the CDR3 is TGTGCCAGCAGCCAAGAGCTAGCGGGATTCACCGGGGAGCTGTTTTTT. It specifies CASSQELAGFTGELFF.

The chain recombines TRBV7-8 with TRBJ1-1; D not resolved. Per germline, CDR1 SGHVS and CDR2 FQNEAQ. The length of the CDR3 is 12 residues. Between the trimmed V and J ends, which lost 2 bases and 10 bases, there was a span of 11 bases. The CDR3 DNA follows: TGTGCCAGCAGCTTACAGGATCGTGGAGCTTTCTTT. Translation: CASSLQDRGAFF.

This chain joins TRBV30 and TRBJ1-3, with D possibly TRBD1 on 6 matching bases. CDR1 is GTSNPN, CDR2 SVGIG, per germline (reference sequence). The CDR3 has 13 amino acids. Trimming pared 5 bases from V and 2 bases from J, leaving 10 bases between. The CDR3 nucleotides are TGTGCCTGGCCCCAGGGGCCTGGAAACACCATATATTTT. Translated, it gives CAWPQGPGNTIYF. The full variable domain, rest sourced from reference TRBV30 and TRBJ1-3, is SQTIHQWPATLVQPVGSPLSLECTVEGTSNPNLYWYRQAAGRGLQLLFYSVGIGQISSEVPQNLSASRPQDRQFILSSKKLLLSDSGFYLCAWPQGPGNTIYFGEGSWLTVV.

This chain joins TRBV28 and TRBJ1-2, with unresolved D. The CDR3 totals 12 residues. Germline CDR1 is MDHEN and CDR2 is SYDVKM. V was trimmed by 6 bases and J by 5 bases, leaving 10 bases between them. The CDR3 protein is CASSYPGYGYTF. CDR3 nucleotides: TGTGCCAGCAGCTACCCGGGATATGGCTACACCTTC.

The chain uses TRBV29-1 and TRBJ1-2; D is possibly TRBD1 (5 bases). The CDR3 runs 12 residues. V was shortened by 5 bases and J by 4 bases, with 11 bases between the two germline ends. Germline values: CDR1 SQVTM, CDR2 ANQGSEA. CDR3 residues: CSVYDSVYGYTF. Here the CDR3 DNA reads TGCAGCGTTTACGACAGCGTCTATGGCTACACCTTC.

The chain uses TRBV10-3 and TRBJ2-7; the D gene is possibly TRBD1 (6 bases). Germline V gene data show CDR1 as ENHRY and CDR2 as SYGVKD. This CDR3 is built from 14 residues. V was trimmed by 5 bases and J by 3 bases, leaving 14 bases between them. The CDR3 DNA sequence: TGTGCCATCAGTCCGACAGGAATACTCTACGAGCAGTACTTC. This sequence encodes CAISPTGILYEQYF.

V and J are TRBV7-2 and TRBJ2-7; 7 bases map to TRBD2. The CDR3 is 15 amino acids. In germline, CDR1 is SGHTA, CDR2 FQGNSA. The V and J ends lost 6 bases and 3 bases, in that order; junction bases with no gene match: 11. The CDR3 is CASSIKRDAIYEQYF. Written as DNA, the CDR3 is TGTGCCAGCAGTATAAAGCGGGACGCGATCTACGAGCAGTACTTC.

The chain joins TRBV7-2 to TRBJ2-1, with 13 positions matching TRBD2. The CDR3 covers 14 residues. Trimming cost V 5 bases and J 8 bases; bases outside gene matches: 3. The V gene's germline CDR1 is SGHTA and CDR2 FQGNSA. The CDR3 DNA reads as TGTGCCAGCAGCCGGACTAGCGGGGGCGATGAGCAGTTCTTC. Its protein is CASSRTSGGDEQFF. Supplemented by reference TRBV7-2 and TRBJ2-1, the full variable domain reads GAGVSQSPSNKVTEKGKDVELRCDPISGHTALYWYRQSLGQGLEFLIYFQGNSAPDKSGLPSDRFSAERTGGSVSTLTIQRTQQEDSAVYLCASSRTSGGDEQFFGPGTRLTVL.

The rearrangement uses TRBV7-2 and TRBJ1-2; the D gene is possibly TRBD1 (6 bases). V dropped 5 bases and J dropped 4 bases, with 14 bases sitting between them. The CDR3 contains 14 residues. Germline V CDR1 and CDR2: SGHTA, FQGNSA. The CDR3 loop reads CASSARRQVYGYTF. CDR3 in DNA: TGTGCCAGCAGCGCACGACGACAGGTCTATGGCTACACCTTC.

The chain carries TRBV7-6 and TRBJ2-2; D is possibly TRBD1 (6 bases). V was cut by 6 bases and J by 6 bases, with 8 bases left in between. Germline-derived CDR1 and CDR2 are SGHVS and FNYEAQ. The CDR3 totals 12 residues. CDR3 bases: TGTGCCAGCAGACAGGGATCCGGGGAGCTGTTTTTT. Its translation is CASRQGSGELFF.

J is TRBJ2-3 and V is TRBV7-2; TRBD2 might be the D (7 bases). The V gene lost 1 base and the J gene lost 5 bases, with 13 bases spanning the gap. Germline V gene lookup returns CDR1 SGHTA and CDR2 FQGNSA. The CDR3 has 15 residues. The CDR3 bases are TGTGCCAGCAGCTTAGGAGGGGGGGGTTTAGATACGCAGTATTTT. It codes for CASSLGGGGLDTQYF.

The J gene is TRBJ2-5, the V gene TRBV5-1, with TRBD2 matching over 9 bases. V was clipped by 0 bases and J by 4 bases; unmatched bases: 7. Germline V gene sequence: CDR1 SGHRS, CDR2 YFSETQ. This CDR3 comprises 16 residues. CDR3 nucleotide sequence: TGCGCCAGCAGCTTGGTAGCGGGAGCTAAAGTAGAGACCCAGTACTTC. Translating it yields CASSLVAGAKVETQYF.

In this sample, this clone turned up a few times. This chain links TRBV29-1 with TRBJ1-2, with a tentative D call TRBD1 (5 bases). V gave up 5 bases and J gave up 3 bases, with 16 bases separating them. Germline V gene lookup returns CDR1 SQVTM and CDR2 ANQGSEA. CDR3 size: 14 residues. The CDR3 loop is CSVSRTRVDYGYTF. CDR3 nucleotide sequence: TGCAGCGTTTCCCGGACACGGGTCGACTATGGCTACACCTTC.

This clone was observed a handful of times. The rearrangement uses TRBV27 and TRBJ1-2, with 7 bases matching TRBD1. With 5 bases clipped from V and 0 bases from J, the junction kept 9 bases outside the gene matches. Germline V gene lookup returns CDR1 MNHEY and CDR2 SMNVEV (reference sequence). This CDR3 comprises 16 residues. The CDR3: CASSRDSLTSNYGYTF. The CDR3 DNA follows: TGTGCCAGCAGTCGGGACAGTTTAACTTCTAACTATGGCTACACCTTC.

This clone has a handful of counts. The J gene is TRBJ1-2, the V gene TRBV29-1, with D possibly TRBD1 on 6 matching bases. V was shortened by 8 bases and J by 2 bases, with 15 bases between the two germline ends. This CDR3 has 13 amino acids. The germline V gene encodes CDR1 SQVTM and CDR2 ANQGSEA. The chain's CDR3 is CSSGGGTNYGYTF. CDR3 DNA sequence: TGCAGCTCTGGGGGGGGCACCAACTATGGCTACACCTTC.

About this clone: Relative to the germline gene, one junction end is altered; a read error may explain this. In DNA, the CDR3 is TGTTCCAGCAGCCCCCCTGCGGGCTACACCTTC. Amino acid sequence: CSSSPPAGYTF. The chain uses TRBV7-9 and TRBJ1-2; D unresolved. Per the germline V gene, CDR1 is SEHNR and CDR2 is FQNEAQ (reference sequence). This CDR3 region has 11 residues.

V and J are TRBV27 and TRBJ2-7, with 12 bases identical to TRBD1. Germline V gene data show CDR1 as MNHEY and CDR2 as SMNVEV (reference sequence). CDR3 size: 14 residues. V lost 6 bases and J lost 3; bases outside the gene matches: 3. CDR3: CASRGTGGLYEQYF. In DNA, the CDR3 is TGTGCCAGCAGAGGGACAGGGGGCCTCTACGAGCAGTACTTC.

V usage is TRBV4-3 and J usage is TRBJ2-3; D unclear. V gave up 0 bases and J gave up 2 bases, with 6 bases separating them. The V gene's germline CDR1 is LGHNA and CDR2 YSLEER. The CDR3 spans 14 residues. The CDR3 sequence: CASSQDGSTDTQYF. The DNA for the CDR3 is TGCGCCAGCAGCCAAGATGGCTCCACAGATACGCAGTATTTT.

A remark on this clone: One junction end does not reproduce the germline sequence, and a read error may be involved. The chain employs TRBV5-4 and TRBJ2-5, with 8 bases aligning to TRBD2. The CDR3 has 16 amino acids. From germline, CDR1 is SGHNT and CDR2 YYREEE (reference sequence). The CDR3 coding sequence is TGTGCCAGCAGCGAATCGGCGGTCGGGGGGGAAGAGAGCCAGTACTTC. It is translated as CASSESAVGGEESQYF.

As DNA, the CDR3 is TGTGCCAGCAGTGACAGGGGGCGGGTATCCTACGAGCAGTACTTC. It yields the protein CASSDRGRVSYEQYF. V and J are TRBV6-6 and TRBJ2-7, with 10 bases aligning to TRBD1. The CDR3 is made up of 15 amino acids. Germline CDR1 and CDR2: MNHNY and SVGAGI (reference sequence). The ends lost 5 bases at V and 1 base at J; junction bases unmatched: 5.